One and the same sample provided the 11 T cell receptor beta chains below, sequenced in a study of blood T cell repertoires in COVID-19. Assay: immunoSEQ multiplex PCR; the TCRdb copy retains only in-frame clones and omits some. The repertoire consists of some 90,000 clones, with roughly nine tenths occurring once and the leading ten covering roughly 8.9%. Sequenced sample: peripheral blood. Receptors were obtained from a man in his forties or fifties with acute or convalescent COVID-19.

This chain connects TRBV5-4 to TRBJ1-1; 8 bases fit TRBD1. Trimming cost V 0 bases and J 3 bases; bases outside gene matches: 19. The CDR3 loop spans 20 amino acids. CDR1 SGHNT and CDR2 YYREEE come from the germline V gene (reference sequence). The CDR3 DNA reads TGTGCCAGCAGCTTGGTCCCTTCCAGGGGGCTAAGGGGAGGGGACACTGAAGCTTTCTTT. It encodes CASSLVPSRGLRGGDTEAFF. Full variable domain (rest looked up from reference TRBV5-4 and TRBJ1-1): ETGVTQSPTHLIKTRGQQVTLRCSSQSGHNTVSWYQQALGQGPQFIFQYYREEENGRGNFPPRFSGLQFPNYSSELNVNALELDDSALYLCASSLVPSRGLRGGDTEAFFGQGTRLTVV.

This chain links TRBV9 with TRBJ2-2; unclear D gene. The germline V and J ends were trimmed by 2 bases and 5 bases, with 10 bases remaining between them. Germline assignment: CDR1 SGDLS and CDR2 YYNGEE. This CDR3 spans 14 amino acids. CDR3 in amino acids: CASSVWQVTGELFF. CDR3 nucleotides: TGTGCCAGCAGCGTTTGGCAGGTAACCGGGGAGCTGTTTTTT.

The chain has TRBV19 and TRBJ1-2; TRBD1 might be the D (6 bases). The CDR3 is 17 amino acids. CDR1 and CDR2 from the germline V gene are LNHDA and SQIVND (reference sequence). V lost 0 bases to trimming and J lost 7 bases, with 21 bases between them. The CDR3 sequence: CASSIDLSWDKSPGYTF. CDR3 DNA sequence: TGTGCCAGTAGTATAGATCTATCGTGGGACAAGAGTCCTGGCTACACCTTC.

The chain uses TRBV18 and TRBJ2-2; D gene uncertain. Germline V gene data show CDR1 as KGHSH and CDR2 as LQKENI. The length of the CDR3 is 18 residues. V lost 1 base to trimming and J lost 0 bases, with 15 bases between them. CDR3 sequence: CASSPRRNINTNTGELFF. For the CDR3, the DNA is TGTGCCAGCTCACCACGGCGGAACATTAACACGAACACCGGGGAGCTGTTTTTT.

This clone was observed a single time. The rearrangement uses TRBV27 and TRBJ1-6, with 8 bases identical to TRBD1. The CDR3 extends over 16 amino acids. The germline V gene encodes CDR1 MNHEY and CDR2 SMNVEV (reference sequence). Unmatched junction bases numbered 11, after V lost 6 bases and J lost 7 bases. CDR3 in DNA: TGTGCCAGCAGCCCATTCCCTCGGGACAGGAATTCACCCCTCCACTTT. Translating it yields CASSPFPRDRNSPLHF.

The chain couples TRBV4-1 to TRBJ2-3; the match to TRBD2 covers 7 bases. This CDR3 has 17 residues. CDR1 and CDR2 from the germline V gene are MGHRA and YSYEKL. Trimming took 4 bases from V and 2 from J; bases not matched to a gene: 12. CDR3 coding DNA: TGCGCCAGCAGCCCTACCGGAGCGGGGACGGCCACAGATACGCAGTATTTT. Protein product: CASSPTGAGTATDTQYF.

V gene TRBV28 combines with J gene TRBJ2-1; possible D gene TRBD2, 7 bases. The CDR3 length is 15 residues. V was clipped by 4 bases and J by 9 bases, with 19 bases between them. The germline V gene has CDR1 MDHEN and CDR2 SYDVKM. CDR3 region: CASSSPGLGGGEQFF. CDR3 coding DNA: TGTGCCAGCAGTTCCCCTGGACTAGGAGGGGGTGAGCAGTTCTTC.

The rearrangement links TRBV28 to TRBJ1-5; D gene unclear. Germline V gene sequence: CDR1 MDHEN, CDR2 SYDVKM. Trimming removed 8 bases at V and 5 bases at J, with 25 bases between. The CDR3 length is 17 residues. Here the CDR3 reads CASGPSGFRRTDQPQHF. As DNA, the CDR3 is TGTGCCAGCGGTCCCTCCGGGTTTCGTCGCACTGATCAGCCCCAGCATTTT. Combining the CDR3 with reference TRBV28 and TRBJ1-5 gives the whole variable domain DVKVTQSSRYLVKRTGEKVFLECVQDMDHENMFWYRQDPGLGLRLIYFSYDVKMKEKGDIPEGYSVSREKKERFSLILESASTNQTSMYLCASGPSGFRRTDQPQHFGDGTRLSIL.

This clone was detected only a few times. The rearrangement uses TRBV21-1 and TRBJ1-1. TRBV21-1 is termed a pseudogene. This CDR3 spans 15 amino acids. CDR3 sequence (DNA): TGTGCCAGCAGCGAAATTCGGGAGGAGAACACTGAAGCTTTCTTT. Encoded protein: CASSEIREENTEAFF.

This clone turned up a few times. This chain links TRBV6-5 with TRBJ1-1; the match to TRBD1 covers 7 bases. The CDR3 runs to 13 residues. CDR1 is MNHEY and CDR2 is SVGAGI in the germline V gene. With V trimmed by 8 bases and J by 6 bases, 9 bases remained unmatched. The CDR3 loop is CASHPGQLSEAFF. CDR3 sequence (DNA): TGTGCCAGCCACCCGGGACAGCTCTCTGAAGCTTTCTTT.

The chain employs TRBV3-1 (or the pseudogene TRBV3-2) and TRBJ2-7; 10 bases line up with TRBD2. The trim removed 1 base at V and 4 bases at J, leaving 4 bases unmatched. In germline, CDR1 is LGHDT, CDR2 YNNKEL (reference sequence). This CDR3 is 15 amino acids long. Written as DNA, the CDR3 is TGTGCCAGCAGCCAAGGAGTAGCGGGGGGTTACGAGCAGTACTTC. It is translated as CASSQGVAGGYEQYF.